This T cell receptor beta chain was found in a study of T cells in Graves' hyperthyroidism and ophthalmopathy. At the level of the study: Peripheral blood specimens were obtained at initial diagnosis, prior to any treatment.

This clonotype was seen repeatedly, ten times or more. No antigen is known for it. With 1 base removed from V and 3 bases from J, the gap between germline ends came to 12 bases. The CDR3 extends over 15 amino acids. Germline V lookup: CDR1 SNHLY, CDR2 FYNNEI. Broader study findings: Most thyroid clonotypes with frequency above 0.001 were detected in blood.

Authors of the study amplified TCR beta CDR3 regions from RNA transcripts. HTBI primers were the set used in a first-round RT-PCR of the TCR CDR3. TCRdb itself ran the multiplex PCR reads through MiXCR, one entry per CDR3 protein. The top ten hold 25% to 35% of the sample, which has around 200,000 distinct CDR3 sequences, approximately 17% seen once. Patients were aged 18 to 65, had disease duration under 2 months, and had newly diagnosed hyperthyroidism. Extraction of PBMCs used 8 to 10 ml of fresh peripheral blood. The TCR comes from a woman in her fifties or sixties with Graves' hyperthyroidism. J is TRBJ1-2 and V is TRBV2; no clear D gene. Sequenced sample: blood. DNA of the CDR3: TGTGCCAGCAGTGAAGGTGCCGGGATAGACTATGGCTACACCTTC. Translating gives CASSEGAGIDYGYTF. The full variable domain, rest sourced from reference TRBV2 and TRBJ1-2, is EPEVTQTPSHQVTQMGQEVILRCVPISNHLYFYWYRQILGQKVEFLVSFYNNEISEKSEIFDDQFSVERPDGSNFTLKIRSTKLEDSAMYFCASSEGAGIDYGYTFGSGTRLTVV.